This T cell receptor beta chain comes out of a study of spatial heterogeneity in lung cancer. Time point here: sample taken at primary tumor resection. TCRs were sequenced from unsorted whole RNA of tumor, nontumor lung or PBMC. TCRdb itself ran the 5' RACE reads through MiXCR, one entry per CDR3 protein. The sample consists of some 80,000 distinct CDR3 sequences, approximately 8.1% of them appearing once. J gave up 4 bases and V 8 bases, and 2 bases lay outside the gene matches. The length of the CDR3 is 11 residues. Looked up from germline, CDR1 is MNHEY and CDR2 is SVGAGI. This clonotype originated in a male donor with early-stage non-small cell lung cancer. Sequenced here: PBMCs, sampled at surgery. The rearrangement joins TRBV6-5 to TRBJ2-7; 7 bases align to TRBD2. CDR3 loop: CASRGVYEQYF. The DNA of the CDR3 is TGTGCCAGCCGGGGGGTGTACGAGCAGTACTTC.